The clone carrying this T cell receptor beta chain was found a few times. The sample originates from a study of T-cell memory formation after mild COVID-19. Study-level information: TCR clusters mostly belonged to single donors.

Each CDR3 protein gets one entry after TCRdb re-called the 5' RACE reads with MiXCR. The sample holds a few hundred thousand distinct CDR3 sequences, under 25% seen once. This sequence was found in a man aged 18 to 29 who had mild COVID-19 (a few samples of this study predate the infection). Cell type and time point are not known. Sequenced sample: PBMCs or a T cell subset sorted from them (not recorded which).

The DNA of the CDR3 is TGCAGTGCTAGATTACCAGTCCCGCTGATATCCACAGATACGCAGTATTTT. It yields the protein CSARLPVPLISTDTQYF. The rearrangement links TRBV20-1 to TRBJ2-3; D not resolved. Trimming stripped 2 bases from V and 2 bases from J, with 20 bases between. This CDR3 region has 17 residues. The germline V gene encodes CDR1 DFQATT and CDR2 SNEGSKA (reference sequence).